This T cell receptor (beta chain) emerged from a study of T cell clones after liver transplantation. For the study at large: Third-party-reactive TCRbeta sequences from pre-transplant mixed lymphocyte reactions served as antigen-independent comparators.

CDR3 length: 14 amino acids. From germline, CDR1 is GTSNPN and CDR2 SVGIG (reference sequence). Trimming shortened V by 0 bases and J by 0 bases, and 9 bases separated the two germline ends. Sorting of unstimulated PBMCs yielded separate CD3+CD4+ and CD3+CD8+ fractions. The method was immunoSEQ multiplex PCR; TCRdb's version includes in-frame clones alone and lacks a portion of them. Of tens of thousands of clones in the sample, over 65% were seen once. The gene calls are TRBV30 and TRBJ2-7; D remains ambiguous. The sequence derives from a human patient who received a liver transplant. Part of the T cell pool may stem from the graft donor. Here the sequenced sample was CD4+ T cells from blood, taken at the 22-month timepoint. This chain's CDR3 is CAWSVPAISYEQYF. CDR3 coding DNA: TGTGCCTGGAGTGTACCAGCGATCTCCTACGAGCAGTACTTC.